This T cell receptor (beta chain) was sequenced for a study of T-cell memory formation after mild COVID-19. The CDR3 has 13 amino acids. With 2 bases removed from V and 0 bases from J, the gap between germline ends came to 5 bases. The germline gives CDR1 ENHRY, CDR2 SYGVKD. This clonotype was found a few times. TCRdb independently ran MiXCR on the 5' RACE reads; one entry per CDR3 protein. The sample records fewer than 700,000 distinct CDR3 sequences, approximately 18% being singletons. The sequenced sample consisted of PBMCs or a T cell subset sorted from them (not recorded which). The sequence derives from an adult woman who had mild COVID-19 (a few samples of this study predate the infection). Cell type and time point are not known. This chain joins TRBV10-3 and TRBJ2-7; no clear D gene. The CDR3 nucleotides read TGTGCCATCAGTGAGGACAACTCCTACGAGCAGTACTTC. Amino acid sequence: CAISEDNSYEQYF.